The source of this T cell receptor beta chain is a study of blood T cell repertoires in COVID-19. Overall study: Donors in the United States, Italy and Spain gave samples during acute or convalescent COVID-19. Nucleic acid was either cDNA or gDNA, and it came from T cells, B-cell-depleted T cells, or PBMCs.

Sequencing used immunoSEQ multiplex PCR; TCRdb keeps in-frame clones, though not all of them. Of 410,000 or so clones listed, approximately 91% are singletons. Germline trimming cut 7 bases from V and 6 bases from J; bases unmatched to any gene: 7. This CDR3 region has 12 residues. Germline loops: CDR1 GTSNPN, CDR2 SVGIG (reference sequence). This clone was counted between two and nine times. Seattle patients were enrolled while actively infected and followed longitudinally. The material sequenced was peripheral blood. The chain links TRBV30 to TRBJ2-7; 9 bases line up with TRBD1. The sequence came from a middle-aged woman with COVID-19, enrolled during active disease. As DNA, the CDR3 is TGTGCCTCAGGGGACAGGGCCCGCGAGCAGTACTTC. Protein: CASGDRAREQYF. The full variable domain, completed using reference TRBV30 and TRBJ2-7, is SQTIHQWPATLVQPVGSPLSLECTVEGTSNPNLYWYRQAAGRGLQLLFYSVGIGQISSEVPQNLSASRPQDRQFILSSKKLLLSDSGFYLCASGDRAREQYFGPGTRLTVT.